Listed below are T cell receptor beta chains from one sample, sequenced in a study of CD8+ T cells in alopecia areata. Profiled with immunoSEQ multiplex PCR; TCRdb holds only in-frame clones, not every one. The sample carries about 140,000 clones, under 60% recorded once. Here the sequenced sample was CD4+ T cells sorted from blood, taken at week 0. The origin of the receptors is a human donor with alopecia areata. Each CDR3 is given with its conserved first and last residue. Clone size appears in some rows only: once, few, many, or a class for an expanded clone.

len: 15; j_gene: TRBJ2-4; v_gene: TRBV7-2; abundance: -; CDR3aa: CASSKQLAAKNIQYF
len: 17; j_gene: TRBJ2-6; v_gene: TRBV5-4; abundance: -; CDR3aa: CASSLAPGSFGANVLTF
len: 13; j_gene: TRBJ1-2; v_gene: TRBV7-9; abundance: -; CDR3aa: CASSTYRGHGYTF
len: 14; j_gene: TRBJ2-2; v_gene: TRBV6-1; abundance: -; CDR3aa: CASCHFSGGEELFF
len: 11; j_gene: TRBJ1-1; v_gene: TRBV7-9; abundance: many; CDR3aa: CASKGSGEAFF
len: 15; j_gene: TRBJ1-4; v_gene: TRBV4-3; abundance: -; CDR3aa: CASSQDRSVMEKLFF
len: 11; j_gene: TRBJ2-1; v_gene: TRBV2; abundance: -; CDR3aa: CASSVGNEQFF
len: 14; j_gene: TRBJ1-2; v_gene: TRBV30; abundance: -; CDR3aa: CAFWPVRGNYGYTF
len: 13; j_gene: TRBJ2-3; v_gene: TRBV30; abundance: once; CDR3aa: CAWSHYGDSIQYF
len: 16; j_gene: TRBJ1-6; v_gene: TRBV25-1; abundance: -; CDR3aa: CASSETTLSPGSPLHF
len: 15; j_gene: TRBJ1-5; v_gene: TRBV5-1; abundance: -; CDR3aa: CASSLTGVSNQPQHF
len: 20; j_gene: TRBJ1-1; v_gene: TRBV7-3; abundance: -; CDR3aa: CASSVRVDEQEDKYNTEAFF
len: 15; j_gene: TRBJ2-3; v_gene: TRBV11-3; abundance: -; CDR3aa: CASSFSGDGADTQYF
len: 12; j_gene: TRBJ1-4; v_gene: TRBV1; abundance: -; CDR3aa: CTSRAKREKLFF
len: 15; j_gene: TRBJ2-5; v_gene: TRBV29-1; abundance: -; CDR3aa: CSVDPGQGRGETQYF
len: 18; j_gene: TRBJ2-3; v_gene: TRBV5-1; abundance: -; CDR3aa: CASSLEPPGTGGTDTQYF
len: 16; j_gene: TRBJ1-6; v_gene: TRBV27; abundance: -; CDR3aa: CASSADRDRGRRALHF
len: 16; j_gene: TRBJ2-1; v_gene: TRBV10-3; abundance: few; CDR3aa: CAISESNYRDRNEQFF
len: 14; j_gene: TRBJ1-1; v_gene: TRBV10-2; abundance: -; CDR3aa: CASRPEGRNTEAFF
len: 14; j_gene: TRBJ2-1; v_gene: TRBV10-2; abundance: -; CDR3aa: CASKRGETYNEQFF
len: 13; j_gene: TRBJ2-5; v_gene: TRBV15; abundance: -; CDR3aa: CATSGNRAETQYF
len: 16; j_gene: TRBJ2-5; v_gene: TRBV7-7; abundance: -; CDR3aa: CASSSPDGQYQETQYF
len: 11; j_gene: TRBJ2-7; v_gene: TRBV5-1; abundance: -; CDR3aa: CASSLEAEQYF
len: 16; j_gene: TRBJ2-1; v_gene: TRBV5-1; abundance: -; CDR3aa: CASSDLQGRTYNEQFF
len: 14; j_gene: TRBJ1-3; v_gene: TRBV2; abundance: few; CDR3aa: CASSGQVSGNTIYF
len: 13; j_gene: TRBJ2-7; v_gene: TRBV5-1; abundance: -; CDR3aa: CASSRDRDYEQYF
len: 15; j_gene: TRBJ2-2; v_gene: TRBV7-2; abundance: few; CDR3aa: CASSPGTGGTGELFF
len: 15; j_gene: TRBJ2-6; v_gene: TRBV30; abundance: few; CDR3aa: CAWNPGGFGANVLTF
len: 13; j_gene: TRBJ1-6; v_gene: TRBV7-2; abundance: -; CDR3aa: CASSLGQNSPLHF
len: 12; j_gene: TRBJ2-7; v_gene: TRBV6-5; abundance: -; CDR3aa: CASTTGGSEQYF
len: 13; j_gene: TRBJ2-7; v_gene: TRBV6-5; abundance: many; CDR3aa: CACGAPSSYEQYF
len: 15; j_gene: TRBJ1-4; v_gene: TRBV7-2; abundance: -; CDR3aa: CASSFGTWGDEKLFF
len: 12; j_gene: TRBJ2-7; v_gene: TRBV10-3; abundance: few; CDR3aa: CAISDVSGEQYF
len: 15; j_gene: TRBJ2-1; v_gene: TRBV30; abundance: -; CDR3aa: CAWTQKGLALDEQFF
len: 12; j_gene: TRBJ1-1; v_gene: TRBV30; abundance: -; CDR3aa: CAWGTGGSLSHF
len: 14; j_gene: TRBJ2-5; v_gene: TRBV29-1; abundance: few; CDR3aa: CSVVLAGAQETQYF
len: 15; j_gene: TRBJ2-7; v_gene: TRBV9; abundance: -; CDR3aa: CASNAGGDFRNEQYF
len: 13; j_gene: TRBJ1-1; v_gene: TRBV29-1; abundance: -; CDR3aa: CSAHRGVNTEAFF
len: 17; j_gene: TRBJ2-1; v_gene: TRBV4-1; abundance: -; CDR3aa: CASSQGSVGGQYNEQFF
len: 19; j_gene: TRBJ2-3; v_gene: TRBV4-1; abundance: -; CDR3aa: CASSQVGLAGGPSTDTQYF
len: 14; j_gene: TRBJ1-4; v_gene: TRBV7-9; abundance: few; CDR3aa: CASSPVGMNEKLFF
len: 12; j_gene: TRBJ1-2; v_gene: TRBV30; abundance: -; CDR3aa: CAWWGQGNGYTF
len: 13; j_gene: TRBJ2-1; v_gene: TRBV6-5; abundance: -; CDR3aa: CASSRAFIDEQFF
len: 13; j_gene: TRBJ1-5; v_gene: TRBV7-9; abundance: -; CDR3aa: CASSLVPGQPQHF
len: 12; j_gene: TRBJ1-1; v_gene: TRBV7-9; abundance: -; CDR3aa: CASSLIETEAFF
len: 17; j_gene: TRBJ2-3; v_gene: TRBV9; abundance: -; CDR3aa: CASSVGVAGTRTDTQYF
len: 14; j_gene: TRBJ2-3; v_gene: TRBV7-3; abundance: few; CDR3aa: CASSPGSVGDTQYF
len: 15; j_gene: TRBJ1-3; v_gene: TRBV30; abundance: few; CDR3aa: CAWSVMWGSGNTIYF
len: 16; j_gene: TRBJ2-5; v_gene: TRBV6-5; abundance: -; CDR3aa: CASSYRPAGRGETQYF
len: 12; j_gene: TRBJ2-1; v_gene: TRBV29-1; abundance: -; CDR3aa: CSVDQNYNEQFF
len: 13; j_gene: TRBJ2-1; v_gene: TRBV5-1; abundance: -; CDR3aa: CASSAGLAGEQFF
len: 10; j_gene: TRBJ1-1; v_gene: TRBV29-1; abundance: few; CDR3aa: CSVTGTEAFF
len: 13; j_gene: TRBJ1-2; v_gene: TRBV9; abundance: once; CDR3aa: CASSVAGTYGYTF
len: 14; j_gene: TRBJ2-5; v_gene: TRBV5-1; abundance: -; CDR3aa: CASSFAGNQETQYF
len: 18; j_gene: TRBJ1-6; v_gene: TRBV4-2; abundance: -; CDR3aa: CASSQATPGGLNNSPLHF
len: 14; j_gene: TRBJ2-5; v_gene: TRBV5-1; abundance: -; CDR3aa: CASSVGQTIETQYF
len: 12; j_gene: TRBJ1-2; v_gene: TRBV5-5; abundance: -; CDR3aa: CASSLQGIGYTF
len: 14; j_gene: TRBJ1-1; v_gene: TRBV30; abundance: -; CDR3aa: CAWSVLDRNTEAFF
len: 15; j_gene: TRBJ2-7; v_gene: TRBV13; abundance: -; CDR3aa: CASSFFWGGTYEQYF